These T cell receptor beta chains were read from a single sample in a study of blood T cell repertoires in COVID-19. Produced via immunoSEQ multiplex PCR; TCRdb's table is partial and in-frame only. The sample shows fewer than 50,000 clones, 79% of them seen only once. Sequences were obtained from peripheral blood. These receptors were taken from a man between 65 and 85 years old with acute or convalescent COVID-19. Both conserved end residues are part of each CDR3. The order of the fields is clone size, D gene, V gene, J gene, CDR3 protein, CDR3 DNA. A D gene is named only where the DNA matches it firmly. Only part of the rows carry a size: once, few, many, or a class if the clone is expanded.

-	-	TRBV30	TRBJ2-1	CAWDRPGEQFF	TGTGCCTGGGACCGACCGGGAGAGCAGTTCTTC
-	-	TRBV10-1	TRBJ1-4	CASSDLGEGEKLFF	TGCGCCAGCAGTGACCTGGGGGAGGGTGAAAAACTGTTTTTT
-	TRBD2	TRBV4-1	TRBJ2-5	CASSQTSAIAETQYF	TGCGCCAGCAGCCAGACTAGCGCGATCGCGGAGACCCAGTACTTC
-	TRBD1	TRBV19	TRBJ2-4	CASSTASGGTGGKLAKNIQYF	TGTGCCAGTAGTACTGCTTCCGGCGGGACAGGGGGCAAATTAGCCAAAAACATTCAGTACTTC
-	TRBD2	TRBV4-2	TRBJ2-1	CASSQGLASYNEQFF	TGTGCCAGCAGCCAGGGACTAGCCTCCTACAATGAGCAGTTCTTC
-	-	TRBV5-1	TRBJ1-5	CASSLVPGNQPQHF	TGCGCCAGCAGCTTGGTTCCGGGGAATCAGCCCCAGCATTTT
-	TRBD2	TRBV2	TRBJ2-1	CASASGTTVNEQFF	TGTGCCAGCGCTAGCGGGACAACCGTTAATGAGCAGTTCTTC
few	TRBD1	TRBV3-1/TRBV3-2	TRBJ1-6	CASSSRTGGDSPLHF	TGTGCCAGCAGCTCTCGGACAGGGGGTGATTCACCCCTCCACTTT
-	-	TRBV11-2	TRBJ2-3	CASSFVDTQYF	TGTGCCAGCAGCTTCGTAGATACGCAGTATTTT
-	-	TRBV5-1	TRBJ2-2	CASSLAQGSAGELFF	TGCGCCAGCAGCTTGGCCCAGGGGTCTGCCGGGGAGCTGTTTTTT
many	TRBD1	TRBV30	TRBJ1-2	CAWDRAVHGYTF	TGTGCCTGGGACAGGGCCGTCCATGGCTACACCTTC
-	TRBD1	TRBV6-5	TRBJ2-3	CASKLGQGNSDTQYF	TGTGCCAGCAAACTAGGACAGGGGAATTCAGATACGCAGTATTTT
-	-	TRBV5-1	TRBJ1-2	CASSGWGYTF	TGCGCCAGCTCGGGTTGGGGCTACACCTTC
-	-	TRBV29-1	TRBJ1-1	CSVTIGDTEAFF	TGCAGCGTAACGATCGGGGACACTGAAGCTTTCTTT
-	-	TRBV9	TRBJ1-6	CASSVSEREVRSPLHF	TGTGCCAGCAGCGTCTCAGAGAGGGAGGTAAGATCACCCCTCCACTTT
-	-	TRBV9	TRBJ2-1	CASSSQDESYNEQFF	TGTGCCAGCAGTAGTCAAGATGAATCCTACAATGAGCAGTTCTTC
-	-	TRBV2	TRBJ2-3	CASSDIALSTDTQYF	TGTGCCAGCAGCGATATAGCCCTTAGCACAGATACGCAGTATTTT
-	-	TRBV4-1	TRBJ1-5	CASSQDGGIGNQPQHF	TGCGCCAGCAGCCAAGATGGGGGGATTGGCAATCAGCCCCAGCATTTT
-	TRBD2	TRBV19	TRBJ2-1	CASSPPGTSGIGSSEQFF	TGTGCCAGTAGTCCCCCCGGGACTAGCGGGATAGGGTCCAGTGAGCAGTTCTTC
-	-	TRBV15	TRBJ2-5	CATSPGGTSQETQYF	TGTGCCACCAGCCCAGGAGGGACTTCTCAAGAGACCCAGTACTTC
-	-	TRBV7-2	TRBJ2-5	CASSLAGGLQETQYF	TGTGCCAGCAGCTTAGCGGGAGGACTACAAGAGACCCAGTACTTC
once	-	TRBV7-3	TRBJ2-3	CASSLNPPRTGNSDTQYF	TGTGCCAGCAGCTTAAACCCCCCCCGCACGGGTAACTCAGATACGCAGTATTTT
-	TRBD2	TRBV7-3	TRBJ2-4	CASSSVGLAGAKNIQYF	TGTGCCAGCAGCTCCGTGGGACTAGCGGGAGCCAAAAACATTCAGTACTTC
few	-	TRBV6-5	TRBJ2-5	CASRAWMRGQETQYF	TGTGCCAGCAGGGCCTGGATGCGAGGACAGGAGACCCAGTACTTC
few	-	TRBV27	TRBJ1-1	CASSLSVGDSTEAFF	TGTGCCAGCAGTTTATCGGTCGGGGACTCCACTGAAGCTTTCTTT
-	-	TRBV29-1	TRBJ2-5	CSVERVSVYKKTQYF	TGCAGCGTTGAACGGGTGAGCGTATACAAGAAGACCCAGTACTTC
-	-	TRBV7-9	TRBJ1-5	CASSFMGPEPQHF	TGTGCCAGCAGCTTCATGGGGCCCGAGCCCCAGCATTTT
-	-	TRBV12-3/TRBV12-4	TRBJ1-2	CASSTMDSYGYTF	TGTGCCAGCAGTACAATGGACAGCTATGGCTACACCTTC
many	-	TRBV3-1/TRBV3-2	TRBJ1-6	CASSQDGNSPLHF	TGTGCCAGCAGCCAAGACGGGAATTCACCCCTCCACTTT
once	-	TRBV6-5	TRBJ1-2	CASSYSLQAGGYTF	TGTGCCAGCAGTTACTCCCTGCAAGCAGGTGGCTACACCTTC
-	TRBD2	TRBV19	TRBJ2-3	CATNSRRGVVDTQYF	TGTGCCACCAACTCGCGGCGGGGGGTAGTAGATACGCAGTATTTT
-	-	TRBV27	TRBJ2-2	CASSNRALTNTGELFF	TGTGCCAGCAGCAACAGGGCCCTAACGAACACCGGGGAGCTGTTTTTT
-	-	TRBV27	TRBJ2-7	CASSYNPRPDGEQYF	TGTGCCAGCAGTTATAATCCGCGCCCCGATGGCGAGCAGTACTTC
-	-	TRBV18	TRBJ2-4	CASSPLQEGNIQYF	TGTGCCAGCTCACCACTTCAGGAGGGAAACATTCAGTACTTC
-	-	TRBV7-3	TRBJ1-3	CASSPGTSGNTIYF	TGTGCCAGCAGCCCCGGGACTTCTGGAAACACCATATATTTT
few	-	TRBV4-1	TRBJ2-7	CASSQSINYEQYF	TGCGCCAGCAGCCAGAGCATTAATTACGAGCAGTACTTC
-	TRBD2	TRBV5-4	TRBJ2-3	CASSLGVAGATDTQYF	TGTGCCAGCAGCTTGGGGGTAGCGGGAGCAACAGATACGCAGTATTTT
-	TRBD2	TRBV5-1	TRBJ2-2	CASSLSGTNPGGELFF	TGCGCCAGCAGCTTGTCCGGGACTAATCCGGGCGGGGAGCTGTTTTTT
few	-	TRBV4-1	TRBJ2-7	CASSPYTLTVTYEQYF	TGCGCCAGCAGCCCCTATACCCTAACAGTGACCTACGAGCAGTACTTC
-	-	TRBV12-3/TRBV12-4	TRBJ2-5	CASSLRREETQYF	TGTGCCAGCAGTTTAAGACGGGAAGAGACCCAGTACTTC
few	-	TRBV3-1/TRBV3-2	TRBJ1-2	CASSQIGQGSYGYTF	TGTGCCAGCAGCCAAATAGGGCAGGGGAGTTATGGCTACACCTTC
-	TRBD1	TRBV5-5	TRBJ1-1	CASSLGQGNRALRAFF	TGTGCCAGCAGCTTGGGACAGGGCAATCGCGCCCTCAGAGCTTTCTTT
-	TRBD1	TRBV6-2/TRBV6-3	TRBJ2-2	CASSKPGQGLHGELFF	TGTGCCAGCAGTAAACCGGGACAGGGTTTGCACGGGGAGCTGTTTTTT
-	TRBD1	TRBV30	TRBJ1-1	CAWSTGQGSNTEAFF	TGTGCCTGGAGTACCGGACAGGGTTCCAACACTGAAGCTTTCTTT
-	TRBD2	TRBV6-2/TRBV6-3	TRBJ2-1	CASSPRSSGNNEQFF	TGTGCCAGCAGCCCCAGGTCTAGCGGCAACAATGAGCAGTTCTTC
-	TRBD1	TRBV6-5	TRBJ2-7	CASSRGQGALEQYF	TGTGCCAGCAGCCGCGGACAGGGGGCGCTGGAGCAGTACTTC
few	TRBD1	TRBV29-1	TRBJ2-7	CSAAAQGAGEQYF	TGCAGCGCCGCGGCACAGGGGGCAGGGGAGCAGTACTTC
-	-	TRBV10-3	TRBJ2-1	CAIMRSNEQFF	TGTGCCATCATGCGAAGCAATGAGCAGTTCTTC
-	TRBD2	TRBV10-1	TRBJ2-1	CASQAGGSNDEQFF	TGCGCCAGCCAAGCGGGGGGGTCTAACGATGAGCAGTTCTTC
-	TRBD2	TRBV10-3	TRBJ2-3	CAISVGASGGKDTQYF	TGTGCCATCAGTGTTGGGGCTAGCGGGGGTAAAGATACGCAGTATTTT
-	TRBD1	TRBV30	TRBJ1-1	CAWSRKTGENAFF	TGTGCCTGGAGTAGGAAGACAGGGGAGAATGCTTTCTTT
-	-	TRBV6-5	TRBJ1-2	CASSYGPGGNYGYTF	TGTGCCAGCAGTTACGGCCCGGGTGGTAACTATGGCTACACCTTC
-	TRBD1	TRBV6-6	TRBJ1-6	CASRSQGADSPLHF	TGTGCCAGCAGGTCACAGGGGGCGGATTCACCCCTCCACTTT
once	-	TRBV20-1	TRBJ1-1	CSASMNKGFNGLNAEAFF	TGCAGTGCTAGTATGAATAAGGGGTTTAACGGCCTTAACGCTGAAGCTTTCTTT
-	TRBD1	TRBV24-1	TRBJ1-1	CATSVLVDRGHHSGTEAFF	TGTGCCACCAGTGTTTTGGTAGACAGGGGGCATCATTCGGGCACTGAAGCTTTCTTT
-	TRBD1	TRBV11-3	TRBJ2-3	CASSLDSGGTGGKDTQYF	TGTGCCAGCAGCTTAGATTCAGGGGGGACAGGGGGCAAAGATACGCAGTATTTT
-	TRBD1	TRBV2	TRBJ1-5	CASSAGGGRSNQPQHF	TGTGCCAGCAGTGCAGGGGGCGGGAGAAGTAATCAGCCCCAGCATTTT
-	-	TRBV6-5	TRBJ1-2	CASSSRTNYGYTF	TGTGCCAGCAGTTCGCGGACTAACTATGGCTACACCTTC
-	TRBD1	TRBV4-2	TRBJ2-7	CASSQSSGTGSYEQYF	TGTGCCAGCAGCCAAAGTTCGGGGACAGGTTCCTACGAGCAGTACTTC
-	-	TRBV24-1	TRBJ1-2	CATSDRGGYGYTF	TGTGCCACCAGTGATAGGGGGGGGTATGGCTACACCTTC